Below, 21 T cell receptor beta chains from the same sample are listed, as sequenced in a study of vaccination and CD4 T cells after COVID-19. Their antigens are not known. An Oncomine TCR Beta short-read assay was used to sequence the DNA from cultured CD4+ T cells. In TCRdb, the PCR reads were re-called with MiXCR into one record per CDR3 protein. Here the sample spans 7,500 to 10,000 distinct CDR3 sequences, about two thirds being singletons. Treatment noted: approximately 10-day PBMC culture with coronavirus spike peptide pools or control peptides (ViraFEST assay). The sample here was CD4+ T cells from blood, cultured in vitro, taken before SARS-CoV-2 vaccination. The receptors shown here come from a human donor who had recovered from COVID-19.

CDR3 residues: CASSQIGDQPQHF. In DNA form, the CDR3 reads TGTGCCAGCAGCCAAATAGGGGATCAGCCCCAGCATTTT. V gene TRBV7-2 combines with J gene TRBJ1-5; D is perhaps TRBD1 (5 bases). V lost 5 bases, J lost 5 bases, and 10 bases lay in between. CDR1 SGHTA and CDR2 FQGNSA come from the germline V gene. The CDR3 covers 13 residues. Variable domain in full (rest from reference TRBV7-2 and TRBJ1-5): GAGVSQSPSNKVTEKGKDVELRCDPISGHTALYWYRQSLGQGLEFLIYFQGNSAPDKSGLPSDRFSAERTGGSVSTLTIQRTQQEDSAVYLCASSQIGDQPQHFGDGTRLSIL.

This clonotype was counted a single time. The chain couples TRBV28 to TRBJ1-6; D uncertain. Germline CDR1 and CDR2: MDHEN and SYDVKM. The CDR3 sequence is 14 residues long. The V and J ends lost 8 bases and 8 bases respectively, with 16 bases between them. The CDR3 loop reads CASLRTASYSPLHF. CDR3 nucleotides: TGTGCCAGCCTAAGAACAGCTTCTTATTCACCCCTCCACTTT.

This chain joins TRBV28 and TRBJ1-1, with unresolved D. Germline V CDR1 and CDR2: MDHEN, SYDVKM. There are 13 residues in the CDR3. Trimming pared 6 bases from V and 0 bases from J, leaving 8 bases between. Here the CDR3 reads CASRGAVNTEAFF. For the CDR3, the DNA is TGTGCCAGCAGGGGAGCAGTGAACACTGAAGCTTTCTTT.

The genes are TRBV6-1 and TRBJ2-7, with TRBD2 identical over 12 bases. Germline V gene sequence: CDR1 MNHNS, CDR2 SASEGT. This CDR3 has 14 amino acids. The J segment lost 5 bases and the V segment lost 5 bases, leaving 4 bases of the junction unmatched. CDR3 DNA sequence: TGTGCCAGCAGTAGTACTAGCGGGAGGAACGAGCAGTACTTC. This gives the protein CASSSTSGRNEQYF.

This clonotype is a singleton in its sample. The rearrangement links TRBV20-1 to TRBJ2-2; D is ambiguous. Germline V gene data show CDR1 as DFQATT and CDR2 as SNEGSKA (reference sequence). This CDR3 contains 15 residues. V was shortened by 3 bases and J by 0 bases, with 11 bases between the two germline ends. The CDR3 here is CSASFDQANTGELFF. The CDR3 DNA follows: TGCAGTGCTAGTTTTGACCAAGCGAACACCGGGGAGCTGTTTTTT.

The chain carries TRBV19 and TRBJ2-5; 13 bases line up with TRBD2. Losses at the gene ends were 5 bases for V and 5 bases for J; bases not matched to a gene: 2. There are 14 residues in the CDR3. Germline CDR1 reads LNHDA; CDR2 reads SQIVND (reference sequence). The CDR3 here is CASSSLAGGETQYF. Here the CDR3 DNA reads TGTGCCAGTAGTTCACTAGCGGGAGGGGAGACCCAGTACTTC.

With respect to this clonotype: Mismatch with germline at one junction end may stem from a read error. The chain carries TRBV7-2 and TRBJ1-2; TRBD1 might be the D (6 bases). Germline CDR1 and CDR2: SGHTA and FQGNSA. The CDR3 totals 16 residues. CDR3 amino acids: CASSLGRVRGNHGYTF. CDR3 nucleotide sequence: TGTGCCAGCAGCTTAGGGCGCGTCAGGGGTAACCATGGCTACACCTTC.

The chain employs TRBV2 and TRBJ1-5; D possibly corresponds to TRBD1 (5 bases). Between the trimmed V and J ends, which lost 3 bases and 13 bases, there was a span of 10 bases. Germline assignment: CDR1 SNHLY and CDR2 FYNNEI. This CDR3 spans 11 amino acids. The CDR3 spells CASSDPRQQHF. In nucleotides, the CDR3 is TGTGCCAGCAGTGATCCCCGACAGCAGCATTTT.

V gene TRBV28 combines with J gene TRBJ1-5, with D hard to call. V lost 4 bases, J lost 3 bases, and 22 bases lay in between. Germline lookup yields CDR1 MDHEN and CDR2 SYDVKM. The CDR3 spans 18 residues. CDR3 sequence: CASSSPSGGSGVNQPQHF. CDR3 coding DNA: TGTGCCAGCAGTTCCCCATCAGGAGGGTCGGGCGTCAATCAGCCCCAGCATTTT.

The genes are TRBV6-5 and TRBJ1-5; no reliable D call. Per germline, CDR1 MNHEY and CDR2 SVGAGI. The CDR3 totals 13 residues. V was clipped by 4 bases and J by 3 bases, with 7 bases between them. The CDR3 loop reads CASSSGVNQPQHF. CDR3 nucleotides: TGTGCCAGCAGTTCTGGAGTCAATCAGCCCCAGCATTTT.

In this sample, this clonotype turned up a few times. The rearrangement joins TRBV6-2 or TRBV6-3 to TRBJ1-5; possible D gene TRBD1, 5 bases. The CDR3 length is 12 residues. V was shortened by 8 bases and J by 6 bases, with 11 bases between the two germline ends. Germline values: CDR1 MNHEY, CDR2 SVGEGT. The CDR3 loop reads CASRDEGQPQHF. CDR3 coding DNA: TGTGCCAGCCGGGACGAGGGTCAGCCCCAGCATTTT.

This clonotype has more than one count but fewer than ten. The chain uses TRBV20-1 and TRBJ1-4, with D maybe TRBD1 (5 bases). V lost 2 bases to trimming and J lost 6 bases, with 13 bases between them. CDR1 and CDR2 (germline): DFQATT, SNEGSKA (reference sequence). CDR3 length: 14 amino acids. The CDR3 nucleotides are TGCAGTGCTAGACCACAAGGGGCTGATGAAAAACTGTTTTTT. It encodes CSARPQGADEKLFF.

This clonotype was seen a few times. This CDR3 reads CATSDPGTSGSGDTQYF. In nucleotides, the CDR3 is TGTGCCACCAGTGATCCCGGGACTAGCGGGAGCGGGGATACGCAGTATTTT. The chain has TRBV24-1 and TRBJ2-3; 14 bases match TRBD2. Germline V gene data show CDR1 as KGHDR and CDR2 as SFDVKD. The V gene end was trimmed by 3 bases and the J gene end by 6 bases; junction bases not matched to a gene: 7. This CDR3 has 17 amino acids.

This clonotype has more than one count but fewer than ten. The V and J genes are TRBV6-5 and TRBJ2-5, with D possibly TRBD2 on 6 matching bases. The germline V gene has CDR1 MNHEY and CDR2 SVGAGI. The CDR3 runs to 16 residues. V was trimmed by 4 bases and J by 1 base, leaving 16 bases between them. The chain's CDR3 is CASSFKGAGVQETQYF. CDR3 bases: TGTGCCAGCAGTTTTAAAGGAGCGGGCGTCCAAGAGACCCAGTACTTC.

V usage is TRBV7-6 and J usage is TRBJ2-1; D unclear. V was trimmed by 1 base and J by 8 bases, leaving 9 bases between them. Per germline, CDR1 SGHVS and CDR2 FNYEAQ. The length of the CDR3 is 13 residues. This CDR3 is CASSLGHLDEQFF. The CDR3 nucleotides read TGTGCCAGCAGCTTAGGACATCTAGATGAGCAGTTCTTC. Complete variable domain (other parts from reference TRBV7-6 and TRBJ2-1): GAGVSQSPRYKVTKRGQDVALRCDPISGHVSLYWYRQALGQGPEFLTYFNYEAQQDKSGLPNDRFSAERPEGSISTLTIQRTEQRDSAMYRCASSLGHLDEQFFGPGTRLTVL.

The rearrangement uses TRBV20-1 and TRBJ1-2; TRBD1 agrees at 11 bases. Looked up from germline, CDR1 is DFQATT and CDR2 is SNEGSKA (reference sequence). The CDR3 runs 15 residues. The ends lost 4 bases at V and 5 bases at J; junction bases unmatched: 9. CDR3 nucleotides: TGCAGTGCTACTGACTCGGGACAGGGGGTTTATGGCTACACCTTC. The encoded protein is CSATDSGQGVYGYTF.

The sample holds a few counts of this clonotype. The chain carries TRBV4-3 and TRBJ2-5, with D possibly TRBD2 on 7 matching bases. Germline values: CDR1 LGHNA, CDR2 YSLEER. V lost 4 bases and J lost 4, with 16 bases in between. This CDR3 comprises 15 residues. CDR3 DNA sequence: TGCGCCAGCAGCCCAGGCTACGGGGGGCGAGAGACCCAGTACTTC. Encoded protein: CASSPGYGGRETQYF.

The chain couples TRBV20-1 to TRBJ2-3; weak D call: TRBD2 (7 bases). The CDR3 is 17 residues long. Germline CDR1 reads DFQATT; CDR2 reads SNEGSKA (reference sequence). Trimming removed 1 base at V and 4 bases at J, with 21 bases between. CDR3 residues: CSARGHLGRDKSDTQYF. In DNA, the CDR3 is TGCAGTGCTAGAGGCCATTTGGGGAGGGACAAATCAGATACGCAGTATTTT.

The chain combines TRBV29-1 with TRBJ2-7, with D tentatively TRBD2 (5 bases). The germline V gene has CDR1 SQVTM and CDR2 ANQGSEA. CDR3 length: 12 residues. V was cut by 7 bases and J by 3 bases, with 13 bases left in between. The CDR3 coding sequence is TGCAGCGGCCAGGACGGGAACTACGAGCAGTACTTC. Translation: CSGQDGNYEQYF.

This clonotype was recorded only once. V and J are TRBV25-1 and TRBJ2-1, with 8 bases matching TRBD1. V lost 8 bases and J lost 5; bases outside the gene matches: 8. Germline V CDR1 and CDR2: MGHDK, SYGVNS. The CDR3 is 14 amino acids. In DNA form, the CDR3 reads TGTGCCAGCCACGGGACAGGAGGCAACAATGAGCAGTTCTTC. It yields the protein CASHGTGGNNEQFF.

V is TRBV6-1 and J is TRBJ2-2, with D uncertain. Germline V lookup: CDR1 MNHNS, CDR2 SASEGT. V was pared by 5 bases and J by 7 bases, with 11 bases between. The CDR3 runs 13 residues. CDR3 amino acids: CASSTALGGELFF. CDR3 sequence (DNA): TGTGCCAGCAGTACAGCTCTCGGCGGGGAGCTGTTTTTT.